Each of the 3 T cell receptor beta chains below was sequenced from the same sample in a study of T cell responses to AZD1222 COVID-19 vaccine. Repertoires were generated with immunoSEQ multiplex PCR, while TCRdb's copy carries only in-frame clones and drops some. In the table there are 120,000 to 150,000 clones, around 92% of which are singletons. Material: peripheral blood, obtained on day 0 of AZD1222 vaccination. These receptors came from an adult in good health.

This chain uses TRBV28 with TRBJ2-3; TRBD2 agrees at 10 bases. Germline V lookup: CDR1 MDHEN, CDR2 SYDVKM. Unmatched junction bases numbered 7, after V lost 5 bases and J lost 5 bases. This CDR3 is 15 amino acids long. This chain's CDR3 is CASSASGSLGDTQYF. The DNA for the CDR3 is TGTGCCAGCAGTGCTAGCGGGAGTTTAGGAGATACGCAGTATTTT.

The chain employs TRBV7-2 and TRBJ1-3; D is unresolved. Germline values: CDR1 SGHTA, CDR2 FQGNSA. CDR3 length equals 12 residues. The V end was cut by 2 bases, the J end by 5 bases, with 4 bases between. The CDR3: CASSLWRNTIYF. In DNA, the CDR3 is TGTGCCAGCAGCTTATGGCGAAACACCATATATTTT.

This clone was picked up one time. The rearrangement joins TRBV6-6 to TRBJ2-1, with D possibly being TRBD2 (5 bases). Trimming stripped 7 bases from V and 8 bases from J, with 24 bases between. The length of the CDR3 is 16 residues. CDR1 is MNHNY and CDR2 is SVGAGI in the germline V gene (reference sequence). CDR3 in DNA: TGTGCCAGCACCCTCGGAGGTGTTACTTGGGTGGATGAGCAGTTCTTC. Encoded protein: CASTLGGVTWVDEQFF.